Below, one T cell receptor (beta chain) is given with its context. The CDR3 is made up of 14 amino acids. Germline CDR1 and CDR2: SQVTM and ANQGSEA. The V and J ends lost 7 bases and 9 bases, in that order; junction bases with no gene match: 10. Profiling relied on immunoSEQ multiplex PCR, and the TCRdb table lists in-frame clones only, not all of them. The sample carries around 72,000 clones, roughly 91% recorded once. The data were obtained in a study of technical replicates of blood from a handful of donors. This rearrangement joins TRBV29-1 to TRBJ2-1, with 12 bases lining up with TRBD2. What was sequenced was T cells isolated from PBMCs. The clonotype originates from a human donor in good health. Some clones in this sample may be carry-over from other donors' samples. The CDR3 loop reads CSARLAGGPSEQFF. The CDR3 bases are TGCAGCGCACGGCTAGCGGGAGGGCCCAGTGAGCAGTTCTTC.